This T cell receptor (beta chain) was sequenced for a study of blood T cells in healthy people across ages. This clonotype was counted between two and nine times. CDR3 length: 15 residues. J gave up 4 bases and V 0 bases, and 9 bases lay outside the gene matches. Germline lookup yields CDR1 SQVTM and CDR2 ANQGSEA. Peripheral blood from each donor was collected in a volume of about 10 milliliters. Together with a sample-barcoded 5' primer, a J-beta primer mix was included in a second PCR lasting about 6 to 11 cycles. TCRdb reprocessed the 5' RACE reads with MiXCR, giving one entry per CDR3 protein. Here the sample spans approximately 780,000 distinct CDR3 sequences, 25% to 30% being singletons. These data also featured in a second study, about T cells of mothers and their children.

Sequenced: blood. This clonotype originated in a boy aged 10-17 years in good health. J is TRBJ2-7 and V is TRBV29-1; TRBD2 matches 7 bases. As DNA, the CDR3 is TGCAGCGTTGAAGATTACAAGCGGGGTCGGTACGAGCAGTACTTC. Translated, it gives CSVEDYKRGRYEQYF.